A single sample is the source of the 21 T cell receptor beta chains below, sequenced in a study of T cells in Graves' hyperthyroidism and ophthalmopathy. The TCR beta CDR3 regions underwent amplification using RNA transcripts as the source. Initially, a first-round RT-PCR of the TCR CDR3 employed the HTBI primer set. Using its own MiXCR run on the multiplex PCR reads, TCRdb lists one record per CDR3 protein. The top ten clones hold roughly 13% of a sample with approximately 430,000 distinct CDR3 sequences, 15% to 18% of them seen once. The sample was blood. The origin of the receptors is a woman younger than 35 with Graves' hyperthyroidism.

The rearrangement links TRBV20-1 to TRBJ2-1; TRBD1 matches at 7 bases. This CDR3 region has 15 residues. After removal of 3 bases from V and 7 bases from J, the junction contained 12 bases not matched to a gene. CDR1 is DFQATT, CDR2 SNEGSKA, per germline (reference sequence). CDR3 in DNA: TGCAGTGCTAGGGATCCGCGACAGGGTTGGAATGAGCAGTTCTTC. Its protein is CSARDPRQGWNEQFF.

This clonotype was detected only a few times. A much larger clone sits a single nucleotide away, making a read error possible. The CDR3 loop is CASSSQGRDYEQYF. DNA for the CDR3: TGTGCCAGCAGTTCACAGGGGAGGGACTACGAGCAGTACTTC. The chain links TRBV12-3 or TRBV12-4 to TRBJ2-7; the D call may be TRBD1 or TRBD2 (7 bases each). This CDR3 comprises 14 residues. V was clipped by 4 bases and J by 3 bases, with 13 bases between them.

This clonotype was detected ten times or more. The chain uses TRBV3-1 and TRBJ2-5; TRBD1 or TRBD2 may be the D gene (5 bases each). This CDR3 is 17 amino acids long. The V gene's germline CDR1 is LGHDT and CDR2 YNNKEL (reference sequence). V lost 3 bases, J lost 2 bases, and 19 bases lay in between. The CDR3 loop reads CASSQIIRDLRQETQYF. As DNA, the CDR3 is TGTGCCAGCAGCCAGATTATCCGGGACCTCAGGCAAGAGACCCAGTACTTC.

This clonotype was recorded at least ten times. The CDR3 region is CASGLAGVDEQYF. The CDR3 bases are TGTGCCAGCGGACTAGCGGGAGTGGACGAGCAGTACTTC. This chain connects TRBV2 to TRBJ2-7; 13 nucleotides align to TRBD2. J lost 5 bases, V lost 8 bases, and 3 bases had no gene match. This CDR3 is built from 13 residues. CDR1 and CDR2 from the germline V gene are SNHLY and FYNNEI.

This clonotype has more than one count but fewer than ten. The chain recombines TRBV12-3 or TRBV12-4 with TRBJ1-3; D is undetermined. V was trimmed by 3 bases and J by 0 bases, leaving 6 bases between them. The CDR3 is 14 residues long. The chain's CDR3 is CASSFGRSGNTIYF. The CDR3 DNA sequence: TGTGCCAGCAGTTTCGGCCGCTCTGGAAACACCATATATTTT.

The rearrangement links TRBV3-1 to TRBJ2-3, with 13 bases that match TRBD2. This CDR3 region has 19 residues. CDR1 is LGHDT and CDR2 is YNNKEL in the germline V gene (reference sequence). The V and J ends lost 0 bases and 2 bases, in that order; junction bases with no gene match: 8. CDR3 sequence reads: CASSQDKTTSGGYTDTQYF. CDR3 in DNA: TGTGCCAGCAGCCAAGATAAGACGACTAGCGGGGGGTACACAGATACGCAGTATTTT.

This clonotype was counted at least ten times. This chain links TRBV20-1 with TRBJ2-7; D tentatively reads TRBD1 or TRBD2 (5 bases each). With 5 bases removed from V and 7 bases from J, the gap between germline ends came to 18 bases. The CDR3 length is 13 residues. The germline V gene encodes CDR1 DFQATT and CDR2 SNEGSKA (reference sequence). DNA for the CDR3: TGCAGTGCTGCCTGGGGACCATCCTTTGAGCAGTACTTC. It translates to CSAAWGPSFEQYF.

This clonotype appeared a few times. This chain uses TRBV6-1 with TRBJ2-1; the D is unclear. Germline values: CDR1 MNHNS, CDR2 SASEGT. The length of the CDR3 is 12 residues. The V gene lost 6 bases and the J gene lost 10 bases, with 13 bases spanning the gap. The CDR3 loop reads CASSKSLGEQFF. CDR3 nucleotides: TGTGCCAGCAGCAAAAGTCTGGGGGAGCAGTTCTTC.

This clonotype was seen only a few times. The V gene is TRBV15, the J gene TRBJ1-2; the D is unclear. The CDR3 runs to 14 residues. The V and J ends lost 5 bases and 8 bases respectively, with 18 bases between them. The germline gives CDR1 LNHNV, CDR2 YYDKDF (reference sequence). CDR3 bases: TGTGCCACCAGCTCTCCCCAGCGGTCGGGGGGCTACACCTTC. The encoded protein is CATSSPQRSGGYTF.

V usage is TRBV24-1 and J usage is TRBJ2-7; 8 nucleotides match TRBD1. The CDR3 consists of 14 residues. Germline V gene lookup returns CDR1 KGHDR and CDR2 SFDVKD. Trimming cost V 10 bases and J 0 bases; bases outside gene matches: 7. Here the CDR3 reads CATSRTGSSYEQYF. CDR3 in DNA: TGTGCCACTTCGAGGACAGGGAGCTCCTACGAGCAGTACTTC.

Comments on this clonotype: Being one base from a much bigger clone, this may be a read error. This sequence joins TRBV20-1 and TRBJ1-2; D is ambiguous. The V gene's germline CDR1 is DFQATT and CDR2 SNEGSKA (reference sequence). The germline V and J ends were trimmed by 0 bases and 7 bases, with 9 bases remaining between them. This CDR3 is 12 amino acids long. For the CDR3, the DNA is TGCAGTGCTAGAGATCTTACAGTTGGCTACACCTTC. The encoded protein is CSARDLTVGYTF.

This clonotype was found many times. The J gene is TRBJ2-3, the V gene TRBV18, with 7 bases matching TRBD1. Germline CDR1 KGHSH, CDR2 LQKENI. This CDR3 region has 15 residues. V shed 0 bases, J shed 6 bases, and the junction held 6 bases outside the gene matches. The CDR3 bases are TGTGCCAGCTCACCACCGGGACAGAGGGCGGATACGCAGTATTTT. It specifies CASSPPGQRADTQYF.

This clonotype was recorded at least ten times. This chain connects TRBV13 to TRBJ1-1; maybe TRBD1 (6 bases). The CDR3 covers 14 residues. V lost 5 bases, J lost 0 bases, and 10 bases lay in between. Germline V CDR1 and CDR2: PRHDT, FYEKMQ (reference sequence). CDR3 residues: CASSTRDMNTEAFF. CDR3 in DNA: TGTGCCAGCAGCACCAGGGACATGAACACTGAAGCTTTCTTT.

Turning to this clonotype: A much more abundant neighbour one base away suggests this may be a read error. This chain links TRBV25-1 with TRBJ2-3; 9 bases map to TRBD1. The CDR3 spans 14 residues. Germline trimming cut 9 bases from V and 4 bases from J; bases unmatched to any gene: 8. Germline V gene data show CDR1 as MGHDK and CDR2 as SYGVNS. In DNA form, the CDR3 reads TGTGCCAGTTCCGGGACAGGGAGCGCAGATACGCAGTATTTT. Its translation: CASSGTGSADTQYF.

Ten or more counts support this clonotype. The J gene is TRBJ1-1, the V gene TRBV3-1; D is uncertain. Germline V CDR1 and CDR2: LGHDT, YNNKEL (reference sequence). V was shortened by 4 bases and J by 6 bases, with 15 bases between the two germline ends. The CDR3 extends over 14 amino acids. The CDR3 sequence is CASSRRGPGAEAFF. The CDR3 bases are TGTGCCAGCAGCCGGAGAGGCCCCGGGGCTGAAGCTTTCTTT.

This clonotype has a count of ten or more. The genes are TRBV20-1 and TRBJ1-2; unclear D gene. The CDR3 covers 10 residues. Between the trimmed V and J ends, which lost 3 bases and 8 bases, there was a span of 7 bases. Germline V CDR1 and CDR2: DFQATT, SNEGSKA (reference sequence). The chain's CDR3 is CSARSYGYTF. CDR3 DNA: TGCAGTGCTAGGTCCTACGGCTACACCTTC.

This clonotype has only a few counts. The V call is TRBV11-2, the J call TRBJ2-7; 8 bases fit TRBD2. The CDR3 totals 15 residues. Germline-derived CDR1 and CDR2 are SGHAT and FQNNGV. After removal of 7 bases from V and 3 bases from J, the junction contained 11 bases not matched to a gene. DNA for the CDR3: TGTGCCAGCACCATCCGGGGGGGGGCCTTCTACGAGCAGTACTTC. Translating it yields CASTIRGGAFYEQYF.

The table lists this clonotype with many counts. The V and J genes are TRBV11-2 and TRBJ2-5; D is uncertain. V was clipped by 5 bases and J by 0 bases, with 7 bases between them. Per germline, CDR1 SGHAT and CDR2 FQNNGV. The length of the CDR3 is 13 residues. The CDR3 is CASSVAYQETQYF. For the CDR3, the DNA is TGTGCCAGCAGCGTCGCCTACCAAGAGACCCAGTACTTC.

This clonotype was recorded many times. V is TRBV29-1 and J is TRBJ2-7, with 11 positions matching TRBD2. Germline values: CDR1 SQVTM, CDR2 ANQGSEA. This CDR3 has 16 residues. The J segment lost 2 bases and the V segment lost 4 bases, leaving 10 bases of the junction unmatched. CDR3 sequence (DNA): TGCAGCGTTGTCTACACCGGGACTAGCGGCCCCTACGAGCAGTACTTC. As protein: CSVVYTGTSGPYEQYF.

There are many counts of this clonotype. V gene TRBV24-1 combines with J gene TRBJ2-7; TRBD1 is a possible D gene (6 bases). From germline, CDR1 is KGHDR and CDR2 SFDVKD. The V end lost 4 bases, the J end lost 2 bases, and 11 bases lay between the germline ends. The CDR3 covers 14 residues. CDR3 residues: CATSEPGHPYEQYF. The CDR3, as DNA: TGTGCCACCAGTGAACCGGGACACCCCTACGAGCAGTACTTC.

This clonotype was seen ten or more times. The chain has TRBV7-8 and TRBJ1-2; the match to TRBD1 covers 9 bases. The V gene end was trimmed by 1 base and the J gene end by 6 bases; junction bases not matched to a gene: 3. Germline-derived CDR1 and CDR2 are SGHVS and FQNEAQ. This CDR3 region has 14 residues. CDR3 amino acids: CASSLVTGGNGYTF. CDR3 coding DNA: TGTGCCAGCAGCTTAGTCACAGGGGGCAATGGCTACACCTTC.